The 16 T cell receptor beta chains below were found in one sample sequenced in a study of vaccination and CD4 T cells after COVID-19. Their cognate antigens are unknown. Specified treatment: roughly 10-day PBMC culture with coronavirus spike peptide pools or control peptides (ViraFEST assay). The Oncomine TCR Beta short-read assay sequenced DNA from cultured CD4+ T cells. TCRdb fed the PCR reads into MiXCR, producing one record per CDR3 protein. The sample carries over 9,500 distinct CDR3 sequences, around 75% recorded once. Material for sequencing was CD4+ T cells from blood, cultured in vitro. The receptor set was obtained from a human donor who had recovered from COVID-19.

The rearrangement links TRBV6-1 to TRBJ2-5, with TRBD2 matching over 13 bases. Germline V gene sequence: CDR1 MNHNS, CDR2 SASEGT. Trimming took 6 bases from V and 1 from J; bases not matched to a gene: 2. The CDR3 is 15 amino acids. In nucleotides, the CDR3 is TGTGCCAGCAGACGACTAGCGGGGGGCCAAGAGACCCAGTACTTC. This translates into CASRRLAGGQETQYF.

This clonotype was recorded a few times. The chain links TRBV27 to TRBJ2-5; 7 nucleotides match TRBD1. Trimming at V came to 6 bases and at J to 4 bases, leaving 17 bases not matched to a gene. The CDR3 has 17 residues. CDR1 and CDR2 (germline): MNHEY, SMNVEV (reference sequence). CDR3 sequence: CASRENRGDMRLETQYF. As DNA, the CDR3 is TGTGCCAGCAGAGAGAACAGGGGCGATATGCGACTAGAGACCCAGTACTTC.

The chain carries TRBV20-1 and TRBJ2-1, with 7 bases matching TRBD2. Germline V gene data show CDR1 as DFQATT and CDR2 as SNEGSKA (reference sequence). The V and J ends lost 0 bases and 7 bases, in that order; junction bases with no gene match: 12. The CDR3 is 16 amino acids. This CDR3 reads CSARDPNAGVKNEQFF. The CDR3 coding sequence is TGCAGTGCTAGAGATCCCAATGCGGGAGTGAAGAATGAGCAGTTCTTC.

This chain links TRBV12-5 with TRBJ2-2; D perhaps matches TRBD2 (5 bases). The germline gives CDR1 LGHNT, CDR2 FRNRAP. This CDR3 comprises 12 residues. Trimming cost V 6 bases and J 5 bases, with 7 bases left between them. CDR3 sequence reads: CASGRDTGELFF. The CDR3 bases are TGTGCTAGTGGCCGGGATACCGGGGAGCTGTTTTTT.

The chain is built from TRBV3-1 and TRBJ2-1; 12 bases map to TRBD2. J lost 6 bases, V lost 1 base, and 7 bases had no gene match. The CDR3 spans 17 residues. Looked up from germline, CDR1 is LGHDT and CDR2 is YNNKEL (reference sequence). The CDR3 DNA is TGTGCCAGCAGCCAAGGGGCCCTAGCGGGAGGGGCCAATGAGCAGTTCTTC. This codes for CASSQGALAGGANEQFF.

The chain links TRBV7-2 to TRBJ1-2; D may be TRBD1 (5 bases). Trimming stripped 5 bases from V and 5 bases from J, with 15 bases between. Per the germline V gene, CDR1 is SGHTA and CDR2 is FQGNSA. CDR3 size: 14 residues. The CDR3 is CASSPRGWGYGYTF. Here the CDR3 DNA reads TGTGCCAGCAGCCCGAGGGGTTGGGGGTATGGCTACACCTTC.

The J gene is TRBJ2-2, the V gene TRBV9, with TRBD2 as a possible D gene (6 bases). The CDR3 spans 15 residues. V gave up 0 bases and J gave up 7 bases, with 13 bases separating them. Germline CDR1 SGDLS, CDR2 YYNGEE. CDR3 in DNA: TGTGCCAGCAGCGTAGGGCTAGCGTCTGGCGGGGAGCTGTTTTTT. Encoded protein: CASSVGLASGGELFF.

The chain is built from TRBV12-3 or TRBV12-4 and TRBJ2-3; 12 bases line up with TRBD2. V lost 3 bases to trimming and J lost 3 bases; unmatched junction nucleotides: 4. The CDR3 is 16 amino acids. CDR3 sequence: CASSFSSGRGTDTQYF. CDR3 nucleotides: TGTGCCAGCAGTTTTTCTAGCGGGAGGGGAACAGATACGCAGTATTTT.

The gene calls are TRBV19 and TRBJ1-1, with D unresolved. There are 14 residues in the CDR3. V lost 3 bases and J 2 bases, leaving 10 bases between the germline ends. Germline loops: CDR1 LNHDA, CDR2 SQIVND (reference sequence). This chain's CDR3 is CASSIHSLNTEAFF. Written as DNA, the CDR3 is TGTGCCAGTAGTATTCACAGCTTAAACACTGAAGCTTTCTTT.

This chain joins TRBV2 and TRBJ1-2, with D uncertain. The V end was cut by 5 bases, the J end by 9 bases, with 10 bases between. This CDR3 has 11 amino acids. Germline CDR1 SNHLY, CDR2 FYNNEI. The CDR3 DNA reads TGTGCCAGCAGTATTGGGTTCAGCTACACCTTC. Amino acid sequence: CASSIGFSYTF.

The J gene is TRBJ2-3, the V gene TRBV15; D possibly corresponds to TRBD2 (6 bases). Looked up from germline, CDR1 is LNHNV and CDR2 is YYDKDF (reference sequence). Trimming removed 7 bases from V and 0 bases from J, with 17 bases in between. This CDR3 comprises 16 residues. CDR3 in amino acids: CATTSGRSGSTDTQYF. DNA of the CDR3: TGTGCCACCACCTCAGGGCGTAGCGGAAGCACAGATACGCAGTATTTT.

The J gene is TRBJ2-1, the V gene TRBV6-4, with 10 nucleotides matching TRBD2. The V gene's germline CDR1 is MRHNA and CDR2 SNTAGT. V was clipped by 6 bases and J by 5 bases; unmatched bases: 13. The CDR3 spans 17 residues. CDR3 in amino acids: CASSPGGSGRRHNEQFF. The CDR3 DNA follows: TGTGCCAGCAGCCCCGGTGGTAGCGGGAGGAGGCACAATGAGCAGTTCTTC.

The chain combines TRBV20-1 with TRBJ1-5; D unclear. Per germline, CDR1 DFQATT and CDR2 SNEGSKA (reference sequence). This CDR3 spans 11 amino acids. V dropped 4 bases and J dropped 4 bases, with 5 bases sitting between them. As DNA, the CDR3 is TGCAGTGCTAAATTAAATCAGCCCCAGCATTTT. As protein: CSAKLNQPQHF.

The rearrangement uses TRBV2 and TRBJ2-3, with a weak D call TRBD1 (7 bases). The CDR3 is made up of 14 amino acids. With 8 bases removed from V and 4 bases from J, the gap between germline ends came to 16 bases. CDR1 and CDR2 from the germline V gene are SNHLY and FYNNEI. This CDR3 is CASASPGGPDTQYF. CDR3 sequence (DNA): TGTGCCAGCGCCTCCCCAGGGGGGCCAGATACGCAGTATTTT.

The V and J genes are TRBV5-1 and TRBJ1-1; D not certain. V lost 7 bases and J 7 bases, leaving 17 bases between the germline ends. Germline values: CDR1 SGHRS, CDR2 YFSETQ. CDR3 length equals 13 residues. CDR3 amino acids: CASAAEGWGEAFF. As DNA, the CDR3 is TGCGCCAGCGCGGCAGAGGGATGGGGTGAAGCTTTCTTT.

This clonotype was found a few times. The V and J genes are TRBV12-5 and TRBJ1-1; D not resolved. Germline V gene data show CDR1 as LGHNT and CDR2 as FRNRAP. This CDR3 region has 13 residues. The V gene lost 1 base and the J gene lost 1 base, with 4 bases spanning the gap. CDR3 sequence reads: CASGLDRNTEAFF. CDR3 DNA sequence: TGTGCTAGTGGTTTGGACAGGAACACTGAAGCTTTCTTT.